Listed below are T cell receptor beta chains from one sample, sequenced in a study of blood T cells in healthy people across ages. TCRdb itself ran the 5' RACE reads through MiXCR, one entry per CDR3 protein. This sample carries approximately 730,000 distinct CDR3 sequences, about 53% of them seen once, and the ten largest clones take about 38%. Sequencing used blood. These TCRs come from a man at least 80 years old in good health. Both conserved end residues are part of each CDR3. The D gene is left open where the match is weak. Where a row states a size, it is once, few, many or the class of an expanded clone; other rows omit it.

clone_size	v_call	d_call	j_call	cdr3_aa	cdr3_nt
few	TRBV29-1	.	TRBJ2-2	CSVVVRGLNTGELFF	TGCAGCGTTGTCGTGCGCGGGCTGAACACCGGGGAGCTGTTTTTT
few	TRBV10-3	.	TRBJ1-2	CAISESLPGYTF	TGTGCCATCAGTGAGTCGCTTCCCGGCTACACCTTC
few	TRBV29-1	TRBD2	TRBJ2-7	CSVTGLAGERRNEQYF	TGCAGCGTTACAGGGCTAGCGGGAGAAAGGCGCAATGAGCAGTACTTC
.	TRBV5-1	.	TRBJ1-4	CASSLSAGDNEKLFF	TGCGCCAGCAGCCTATCTGCCGGGGATAATGAAAAACTGTTTTTT
few	TRBV20-1	TRBD2	TRBJ2-5	CSARRASGMETQYF	TGCAGTGCTAGACGGGCTAGCGGGATGGAGACCCAGTACTTC
.	TRBV29-1	TRBD1	TRBJ2-5	CSVDRDRDNSEQYF	TGCAGCGTTGACCGGGACAGGGATAATTCGGAGCAGTACTTC
.	TRBV20-1	.	TRBJ2-2	CSARRVASNTGELFF	TGCAGTGCTAGGAGGGTAGCTTCGAACACCGGGGAGCTGTTTTTT
.	TRBV10-3	.	TRBJ2-1	CAISAVGGNEQFF	TGTGCCATCAGTGCCGTTGGGGGCAATGAGCAGTTCTTC
.	TRBV11-2	TRBD2	TRBJ2-4	CASSHSLLAGGAKNIQYF	TGTGCCAGCAGCCACAGCTTACTAGCGGGAGGGGCCAAAAACATTCAGTACTTC
few	TRBV12-3/TRBV12-4	TRBD2	TRBJ2-3	CASRLAGSTDTQYF	TGTGCCAGCAGACTAGCGGGATCCACAGATACGCAGTATTTT
few	TRBV7-2	.	TRBJ1-1	CASSSQRGDEGTEAFF	TGTGCCAGCAGCTCTCAAAGGGGGGATGAGGGCACTGAAGCTTTCTTT
.	TRBV6-5	TRBD2	TRBJ2-7	CASSSPRLAETYEQYF	TGTGCCAGCAGTTCTCCTAGACTAGCGGAAACCTACGAGCAGTACTTC
.	TRBV20-1	TRBD2	TRBJ2-3	CSAQAGSPQYF	TGCAGTGCCCAAGCGGGGAGCCCGCAGTATTTT
.	TRBV5-4	.	TRBJ2-2	CASSLRTSYTGELFF	TGTGCCAGCAGCTTAAGGACTTCCTACACCGGGGAGCTGTTTTTT
.	TRBV6-1	.	TRBJ2-3	CASSEVHLSTDTQYF	TGTGCCAGCAGTGAGGTTCACCTAAGCACAGATACGCAGTATTTT
.	TRBV20-1	.	TRBJ1-1	CSASPMTGNTEAFF	TGCAGTGCTAGCCCTATGACAGGGAACACTGAAGCTTTCTTT
.	TRBV4-2	.	TRBJ2-7	CASSPSEFEVYEQYF	TGTGCCAGCAGCCCTTCGGAATTTGAGGTTTACGAGCAGTACTTC
once	TRBV5-1	TRBD1	TRBJ2-1	CASSLQGALLGEQFF	TGCGCCAGCAGCTTGCAGGGGGCCCTCCTAGGTGAGCAGTTCTTC
.	TRBV5-1	TRBD2	TRBJ2-7	CASSFNGLAQTYEQYF	TGCGCCAGCAGCTTCAACGGACTAGCGCAAACCTACGAGCAGTACTTC
.	TRBV14	.	TRBJ2-7	CASSQVQGGGYEQYF	TGTGCCAGCAGCCAAGTGCAGGGGGGAGGCTACGAGCAGTACTTC
.	TRBV20-1	.	TRBJ1-4	CSARRSALDEKLFF	TGCAGTGCTAGACGATCCGCCCTGGATGAAAAACTGTTTTTT
.	TRBV5-1	TRBD1	TRBJ1-6	CASSLSTQGGNSPLHF	TGCGCCAGCAGCTTGAGTACGCAGGGGGGAAATTCACCCCTCCACTTT
few	TRBV3-1	.	TRBJ1-2	CASSETYTGYTF	TGTGCCAGCAGCGAGACGTATACAGGCTACACCTTC
.	TRBV7-4	.	TRBJ1-5	CASSLVEETLIQPQHF	TGTGCCAGCAGCTTAGTGGAAGAGACCCTGATACAGCCCCAGCATTTT